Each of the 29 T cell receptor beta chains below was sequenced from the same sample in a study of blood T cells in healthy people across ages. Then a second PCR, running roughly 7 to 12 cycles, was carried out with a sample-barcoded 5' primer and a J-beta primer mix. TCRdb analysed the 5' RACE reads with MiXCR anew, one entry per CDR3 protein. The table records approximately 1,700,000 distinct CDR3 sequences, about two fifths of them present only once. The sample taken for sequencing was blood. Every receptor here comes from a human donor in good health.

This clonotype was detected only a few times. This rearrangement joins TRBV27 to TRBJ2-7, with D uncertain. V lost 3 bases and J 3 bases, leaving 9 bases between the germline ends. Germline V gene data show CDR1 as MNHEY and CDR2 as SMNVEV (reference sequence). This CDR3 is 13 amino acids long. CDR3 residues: CASSFGPNYEQYF. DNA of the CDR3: TGTGCCAGCAGTTTCGGGCCGAACTACGAGCAGTACTTC.

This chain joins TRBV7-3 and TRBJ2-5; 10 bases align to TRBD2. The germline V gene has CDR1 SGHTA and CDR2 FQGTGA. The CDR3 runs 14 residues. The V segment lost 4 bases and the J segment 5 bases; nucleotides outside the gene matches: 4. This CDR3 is CASSSTSGDETQYF. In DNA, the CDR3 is TGTGCCAGCAGCTCCACTAGCGGGGATGAGACCCAGTACTTC.

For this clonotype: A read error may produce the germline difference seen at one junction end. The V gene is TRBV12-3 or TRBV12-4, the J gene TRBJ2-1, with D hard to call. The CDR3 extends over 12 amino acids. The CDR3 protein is CASRSIYNERFF. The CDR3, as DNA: TGTGCCAGCAGATCCATATACAATGAGCGGTTCTTC.

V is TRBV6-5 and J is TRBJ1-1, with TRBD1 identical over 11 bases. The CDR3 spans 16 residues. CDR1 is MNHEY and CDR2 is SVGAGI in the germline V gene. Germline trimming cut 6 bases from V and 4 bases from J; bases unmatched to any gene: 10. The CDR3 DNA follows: TGTGCCAGCAGAACGGTCACCGGGACAGGGGGCACTGAAGCTTTCTTT. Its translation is CASRTVTGTGGTEAFF.

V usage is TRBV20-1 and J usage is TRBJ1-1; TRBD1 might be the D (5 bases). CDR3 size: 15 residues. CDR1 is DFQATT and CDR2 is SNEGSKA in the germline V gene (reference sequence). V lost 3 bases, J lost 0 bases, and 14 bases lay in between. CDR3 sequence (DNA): TGCAGTGCTAGGGGGCCCTGGGGGATGAACACTGAAGCTTTCTTT. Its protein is CSARGPWGMNTEAFF.

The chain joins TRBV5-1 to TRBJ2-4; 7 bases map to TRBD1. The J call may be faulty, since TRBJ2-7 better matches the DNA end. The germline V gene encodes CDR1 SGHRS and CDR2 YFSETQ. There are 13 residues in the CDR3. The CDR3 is CASHRQGTYEQYF. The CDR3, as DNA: TGCGCCAGTCACCGACAGGGCACCTACGAGCAGTACTTC.

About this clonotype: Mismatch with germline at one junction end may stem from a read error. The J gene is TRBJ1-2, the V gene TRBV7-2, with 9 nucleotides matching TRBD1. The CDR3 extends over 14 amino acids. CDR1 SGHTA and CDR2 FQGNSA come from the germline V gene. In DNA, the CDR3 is TGTGTCAGCAGCCCCCGAGACAGGGGGGATGGCTACACCTTC. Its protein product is CVSSPRDRGDGYTF.

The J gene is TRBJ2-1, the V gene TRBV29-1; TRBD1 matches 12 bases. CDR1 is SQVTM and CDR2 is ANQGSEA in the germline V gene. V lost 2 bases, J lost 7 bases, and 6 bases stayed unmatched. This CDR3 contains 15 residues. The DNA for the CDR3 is TGCAGCGTTGAAAAGGGGACAGGGGGCTGGAATGAGCAGTTCTTC. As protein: CSVEKGTGGWNEQFF.

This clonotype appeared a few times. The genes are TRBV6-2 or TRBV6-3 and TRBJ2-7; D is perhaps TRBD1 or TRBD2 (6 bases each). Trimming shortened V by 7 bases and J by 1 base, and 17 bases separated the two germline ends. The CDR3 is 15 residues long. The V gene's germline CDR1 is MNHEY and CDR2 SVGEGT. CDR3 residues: CASTYRGLRSYEQYF. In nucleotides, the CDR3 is TGTGCCAGCACATACCGGGGGCTCCGATCCTACGAGCAGTACTTC.

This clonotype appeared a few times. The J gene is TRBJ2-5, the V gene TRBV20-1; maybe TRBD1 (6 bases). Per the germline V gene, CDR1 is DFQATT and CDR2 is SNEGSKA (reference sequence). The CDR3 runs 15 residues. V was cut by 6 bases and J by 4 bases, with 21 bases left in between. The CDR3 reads CSAVSPGTKGETQYF. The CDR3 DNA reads TGCAGTGCGGTCTCCCCCGGGACAAAAGGAGAGACCCAGTACTTC.

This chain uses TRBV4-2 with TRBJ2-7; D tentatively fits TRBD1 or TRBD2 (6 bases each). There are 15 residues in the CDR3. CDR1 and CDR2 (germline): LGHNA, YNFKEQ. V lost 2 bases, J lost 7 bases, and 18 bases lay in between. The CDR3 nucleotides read TGTGCCAGCAGCCAAAGACAGGAGGGGTCTTATGAGCAGTACTTC. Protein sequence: CASSQRQEGSYEQYF.

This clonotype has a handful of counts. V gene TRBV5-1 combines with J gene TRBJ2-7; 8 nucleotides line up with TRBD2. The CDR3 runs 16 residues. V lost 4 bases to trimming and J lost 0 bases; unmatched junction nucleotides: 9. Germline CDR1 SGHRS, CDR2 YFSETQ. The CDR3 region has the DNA TGCGCCAGCAGCCCGGTCGGGGGGGCGAACTCCTACGAGCAGTACTTC. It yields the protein CASSPVGGANSYEQYF. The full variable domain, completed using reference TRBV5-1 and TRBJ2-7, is KAGVTQTPRYLIKTRGQQVTLSCSPISGHRSVSWYQQTPGQGLQFLFEYFSETQRNKGNFPGRFSGRQFSNSRSEMNVSTLELGDSALYLCASSPVGGANSYEQYFGPGTRLTVT.

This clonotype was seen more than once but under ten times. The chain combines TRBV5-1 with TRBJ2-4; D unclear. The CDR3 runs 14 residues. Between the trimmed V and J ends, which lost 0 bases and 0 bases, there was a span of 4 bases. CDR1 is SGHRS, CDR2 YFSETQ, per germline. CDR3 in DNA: TGCGCCAGCAGCTTGGAAGTAGCCAAAAACATTCAGTACTTC. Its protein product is CASSLEVAKNIQYF.

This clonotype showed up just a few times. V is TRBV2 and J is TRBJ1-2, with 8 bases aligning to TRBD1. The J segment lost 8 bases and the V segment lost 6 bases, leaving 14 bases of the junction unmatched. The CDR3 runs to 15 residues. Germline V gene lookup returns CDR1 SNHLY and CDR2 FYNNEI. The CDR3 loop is CASSDGAPRGRGYTF. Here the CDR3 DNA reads TGTGCCAGCAGCGACGGGGCCCCCAGGGGGCGCGGCTACACCTTC.

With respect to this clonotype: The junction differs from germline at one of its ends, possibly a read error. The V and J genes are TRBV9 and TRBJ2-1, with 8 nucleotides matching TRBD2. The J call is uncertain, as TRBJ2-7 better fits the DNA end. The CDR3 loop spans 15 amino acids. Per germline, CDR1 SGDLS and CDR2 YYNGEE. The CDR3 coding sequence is TGTGCCAGCAGTGTAGCGGGAACCTCCTACAATGAGCAGTACTTC. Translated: CASSVAGTSYNEQYF.

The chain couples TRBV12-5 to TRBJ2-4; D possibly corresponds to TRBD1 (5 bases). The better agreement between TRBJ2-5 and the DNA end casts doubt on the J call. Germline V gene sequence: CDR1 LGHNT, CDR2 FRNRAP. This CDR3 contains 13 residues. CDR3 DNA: TGTGCTAGTGGCTCTGGGGCAAGGGAGACCCAGTACTTC. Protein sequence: CASGSGARETQYF.

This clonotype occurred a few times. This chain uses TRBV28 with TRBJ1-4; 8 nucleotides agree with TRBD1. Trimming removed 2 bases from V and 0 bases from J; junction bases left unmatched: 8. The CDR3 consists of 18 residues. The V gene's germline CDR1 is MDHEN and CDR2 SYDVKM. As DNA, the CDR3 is TGTGCCAGCAGTTTACTTCTACGACAGGGGTCAACTAATGAAAAACTGTTTTTT. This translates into CASSLLLRQGSTNEKLFF.

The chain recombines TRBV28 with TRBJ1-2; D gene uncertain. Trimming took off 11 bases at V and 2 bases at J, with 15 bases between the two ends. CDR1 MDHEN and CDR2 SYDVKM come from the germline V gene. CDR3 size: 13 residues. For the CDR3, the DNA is TGTGCCGGCAACATCCGGGAAAACTATGGCTACACCTTC. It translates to CAGNIRENYGYTF.

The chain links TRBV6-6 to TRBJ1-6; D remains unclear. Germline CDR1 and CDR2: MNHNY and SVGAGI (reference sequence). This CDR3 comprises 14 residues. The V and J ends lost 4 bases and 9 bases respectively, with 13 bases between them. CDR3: CASSLRLSGSPLHF. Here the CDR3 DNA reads TGTGCCAGCAGTTTACGGCTGTCGGGTTCACCCCTCCACTTT.

The CDR3 region has the DNA TGTGCCAGCAGCTTAGCCGTTCCGACACTCTACGAGCAGTACTTC. The encoded protein is CASSLAVPTLYEQYF. The chain has TRBV7-2 and TRBJ2-7; D remains unclear. The CDR3 loop spans 15 amino acids. Per the germline V gene, CDR1 is SGHTA and CDR2 is FQGNSA. V lost 0 bases, J lost 3 bases, and 12 bases lay in between.

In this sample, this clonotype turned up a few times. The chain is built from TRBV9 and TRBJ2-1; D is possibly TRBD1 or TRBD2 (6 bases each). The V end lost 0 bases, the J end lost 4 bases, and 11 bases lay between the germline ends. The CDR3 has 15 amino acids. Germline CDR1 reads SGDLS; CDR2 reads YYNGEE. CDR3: CASSVGRGRYNEQFF. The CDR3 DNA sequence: TGTGCCAGCAGCGTAGGTCGGGGGCGTTACAATGAGCAGTTCTTC.

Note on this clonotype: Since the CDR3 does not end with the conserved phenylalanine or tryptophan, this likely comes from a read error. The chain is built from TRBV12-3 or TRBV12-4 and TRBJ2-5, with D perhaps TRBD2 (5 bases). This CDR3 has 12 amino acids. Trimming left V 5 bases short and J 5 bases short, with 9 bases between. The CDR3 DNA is TGTGCCAGCAGTCCCCCGGGGGAGACCCAGTACTAC. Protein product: CASSPPGETQYY.

The CDR3 loop is CASSPQGFGEAFF. The CDR3, as DNA: TGTGCCAGCAGCCCACAGGGTTTTGGGGAAGCTTTCTTT. The chain links TRBV9 to TRBJ1-1; D is perhaps TRBD1 (6 bases). Germline CDR1 SGDLS, CDR2 YYNGEE. Trimming cost V 4 bases and J 8 bases, with 15 bases left between them. The length of the CDR3 is 13 residues.

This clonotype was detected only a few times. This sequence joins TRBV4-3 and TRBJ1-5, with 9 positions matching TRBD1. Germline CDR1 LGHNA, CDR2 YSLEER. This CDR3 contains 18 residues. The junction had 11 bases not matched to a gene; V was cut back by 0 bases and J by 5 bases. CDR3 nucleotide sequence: TGCGCCAGCAGCCAAGATTTAGGCGAGACAGGGGGTGATCAGCCCCAGCATTTT. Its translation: CASSQDLGETGGDQPQHF.

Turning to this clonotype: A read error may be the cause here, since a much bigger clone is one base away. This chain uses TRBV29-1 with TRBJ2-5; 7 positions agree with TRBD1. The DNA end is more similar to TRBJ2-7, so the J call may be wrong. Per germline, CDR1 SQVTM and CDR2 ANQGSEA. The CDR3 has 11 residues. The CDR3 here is CSVGQSCEQYF. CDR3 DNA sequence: TGCAGCGTGGGACAGAGCTGCGAGCAGTACTTC.

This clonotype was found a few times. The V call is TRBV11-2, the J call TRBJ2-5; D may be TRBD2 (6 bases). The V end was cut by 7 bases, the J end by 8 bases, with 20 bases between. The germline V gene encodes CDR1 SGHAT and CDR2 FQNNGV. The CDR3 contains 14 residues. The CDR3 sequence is CASTLGGVLETQYF. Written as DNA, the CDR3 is TGTGCCAGCACCCTCGGGGGAGTTCTGGAAACCCAGTACTTC.

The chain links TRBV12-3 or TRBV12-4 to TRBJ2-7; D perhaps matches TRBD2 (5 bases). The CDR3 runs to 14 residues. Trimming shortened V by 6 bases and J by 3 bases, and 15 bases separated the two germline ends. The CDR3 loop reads CASSRTLEHYEQYF. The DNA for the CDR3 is TGTGCCAGCAGCAGGACTCTTGAACACTACGAGCAGTACTTC.

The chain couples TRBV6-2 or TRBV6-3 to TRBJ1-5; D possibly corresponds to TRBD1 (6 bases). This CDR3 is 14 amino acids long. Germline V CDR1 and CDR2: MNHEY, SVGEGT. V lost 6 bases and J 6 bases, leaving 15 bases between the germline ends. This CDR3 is CASRPRQVSQPQHF. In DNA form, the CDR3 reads TGTGCCAGCAGACCCCGACAGGTTTCTCAGCCCCAGCATTTT.

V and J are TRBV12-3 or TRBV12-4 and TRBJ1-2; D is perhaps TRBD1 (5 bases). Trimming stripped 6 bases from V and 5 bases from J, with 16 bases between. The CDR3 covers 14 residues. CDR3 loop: CASRRGRTLYGYTF. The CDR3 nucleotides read TGTGCCAGCAGGCGGGGCAGGACCTTATATGGCTACACCTTC.